Each of the 27 T cell receptor beta chains below was sequenced from the same sample in a study of Tregs in tolerant kidney transplant recipients. This table comes from immunoSEQ multiplex PCR, and its TCRdb copy is limited to in-frame clones, with some not included. The table has around 230,000 clones, about 80% seen once. Sequenced input: CD4+ T cells from blood. These receptor sequences come from a human donor in good health.

CDR3 protein: CASSLIHHPPDTQYF. CDR3 nucleotides: TGTGCCAGCAGCTTAATTCATCATCCCCCAGATACGCAGTATTTT. The gene calls are TRBV7-9 and TRBJ2-3, with D unresolved. The ends were cut back, 2 bases at V and 4 bases at J, with 13 bases in the middle. The CDR3 is 15 residues long. CDR1 SEHNR and CDR2 FQNEAQ come from the germline V gene (reference sequence).

The gene calls are TRBV19 and TRBJ2-2; 7 nucleotides align to TRBD1. The CDR3 contains 16 residues. Trimming cost V 5 bases and J 5 bases; bases outside gene matches: 11. The germline CDR1 and CDR2 sequences are LNHDA and SQIVND (reference sequence). The CDR3 region is CASSPSTGWSTGELFF. The CDR3 DNA sequence: TGTGCCAGTAGTCCATCGACAGGGTGGAGTACCGGGGAGCTGTTTTTT.

This sequence joins TRBV7-4 and TRBJ2-7, with 7 bases matching TRBD2. Germline V gene sequence: CDR1 SGHVT, CDR2 SQSDAQ. The CDR3 is made up of 15 amino acids. V shed 1 base and J 2 bases; nucleotides not matched to a gene: 5. CDR3 sequence: CASSLVAGRAYEQYF. The CDR3 nucleotides are TGTGCCAGCAGCTTAGTGGCAGGGAGGGCCTACGAGCAGTACTTC.

This sequence joins TRBV4-2 and TRBJ1-1; 7 bases line up with TRBD1. From germline, CDR1 is LGHNA and CDR2 YNFKEQ. This CDR3 has 15 amino acids. V shed 3 bases and J 5 bases; nucleotides not matched to a gene: 9. The chain's CDR3 is CASSQREQGRTEAFF. CDR3 coding DNA: TGTGCCAGCAGCCAGAGGGAACAGGGGAGGACTGAAGCTTTCTTT.

This clone turned up a few times. The chain is built from TRBV5-1 and TRBJ2-5, with D perhaps TRBD2 (5 bases). The germline CDR1 and CDR2 sequences are SGHRS and YFSETQ. V was pared by 0 bases and J by 5 bases, with 11 bases between. The CDR3 length is 14 residues. CDR3 sequence reads: CASSLAASSETQYF. Written as DNA, the CDR3 is TGCGCCAGCAGCTTGGCGGCTAGCTCGGAGACCCAGTACTTC.

The J gene is TRBJ2-7, the V gene TRBV10-1; D uncertain. Per germline, CDR1 WNHNN and CDR2 SYGVQD (reference sequence). This CDR3 has 13 residues. V was cut by 7 bases and J by 2 bases, with 12 bases left in between. The CDR3, as DNA: TGCGCCAGCACCGACTCGTCCCCCTACGAGCAGTACTTC. This gives the protein CASTDSSPYEQYF.

Only one count was recorded for this clone. This chain links TRBV2 with TRBJ2-7; 9 nucleotides align to TRBD1. V lost 6 bases and J lost 5; bases outside the gene matches: 14. The CDR3 is 16 residues long. Looked up from germline, CDR1 is SNHLY and CDR2 is FYNNEI. The CDR3 bases are TGTGCCAGCAGCTCCCGGGACAGGGCGTTTGGCGACGAGCAGTACTTC. It yields the protein CASSSRDRAFGDEQYF.

The chain recombines TRBV6-4 with TRBJ1-2; D is unresolved. V gave up 4 bases and J gave up 5 bases, with 17 bases separating them. Germline assignment: CDR1 MRHNA and CDR2 SNTAGT. This CDR3 has 15 residues. The CDR3 DNA is TGTGCCAGCAGTGCCACAGCCTCTTCGTCTTATGGCTACACCTTC. This encodes CASSATASSSYGYTF.

In regard to this clone: The same CDR3 also results from other DNA sequences found in this sample. The chain uses TRBV12-5 and TRBJ2-3; D is perhaps TRBD2 (5 bases). Trimming pared 0 bases from V and 0 bases from J, leaving 16 bases between. The CDR3 runs 18 residues. Germline CDR1 LGHNT, CDR2 FRNRAP. The chain's CDR3 is CASGLVRDGKRSTDTQYF. CDR3 DNA: TGTGCTAGTGGTTTGGTCCGGGATGGCAAGCGGAGCACAGATACGCAGTATTTT.

This sequence joins TRBV7-6 and TRBJ2-3; no clear D. From germline, CDR1 is SGHVS and CDR2 FNYEAQ. Trimming pared 3 bases from V and 6 bases from J, leaving 10 bases between. This CDR3 is 13 amino acids long. CDR3 sequence (DNA): TGTGCCAGCAGCTTCGACTTCGGCGATACGCAGTATTTT. Its translation is CASSFDFGDTQYF.

A word on this clone: Sequence at one end of the junction differs from germline and may be a read error. The chain couples TRBV9 to TRBJ1-3; D may be TRBD1 (5 bases). The CDR3 has 15 residues. The V gene's germline CDR1 is SGDLS and CDR2 YYNGEE. The CDR3 sequence is CASSVEGFSGSTIYF. CDR3 in DNA: TGTGCCAGCAGCGTAGAGGGGTTCAGTGGAAGCACCATATATTTT.

The rearrangement joins TRBV11-2 to TRBJ2-5, with D perhaps matching TRBD1 (5 bases). CDR3 length: 16 residues. V lost 2 bases and J 3 bases, leaving 16 bases between the germline ends. Germline V gene sequence: CDR1 SGHAT, CDR2 FQNNGV. The CDR3 region has the DNA TGTGCCAGCAGCTTATCTCAGGGAAGGTACGAAGAGACCCAGTACTTC. Encoded protein: CASSLSQGRYEETQYF. The full variable domain, its missing parts supplied by reference TRBV11-2 and TRBJ2-5, is EAGVAQSPRYKIIEKRQSVAFWCNPISGHATLYWYQQILGQGPKLLIQFQNNGVVDDSQLPKDRFSAERLKGVDSTLKIQPAKLEDSAVYLCASSLSQGRYEETQYFGPGTRLLVL.

J is TRBJ2-1 and V is TRBV12-5, with 13 nucleotides matching TRBD2. The trim removed 1 base at V and 4 bases at J, leaving 7 bases unmatched. CDR1 is LGHNT, CDR2 FRNRAP, per germline. This CDR3 is built from 18 residues. The CDR3 sequence is CASGLDARGLAGYNEQFF. In DNA form, the CDR3 reads TGTGCTAGTGGTTTGGACGCCAGGGGACTAGCGGGGTACAATGAGCAGTTCTTC.

The chain carries TRBV5-4 and TRBJ2-2, with D hard to call. The length of the CDR3 is 13 residues. The ends were cut back, 2 bases at V and 3 bases at J, with 5 bases in the middle. CDR1 SGHNT and CDR2 YYREEE come from the germline V gene (reference sequence). The CDR3 loop reads CASSFGYTGELFF. CDR3 nucleotides: TGTGCCAGCAGCTTTGGATACACCGGGGAGCTGTTTTTT. Filled out from reference TRBV5-4 and TRBJ2-2, the complete variable domain reads ETGVTQSPTHLIKTRGQQVTLRCSSQSGHNTVSWYQQALGQGPQFIFQYYREEENGRGNFPPRFSGLQFPNYSSELNVNALELDDSALYLCASSFGYTGELFFGEGSRLTVL.

The rearrangement uses TRBV7-9 and TRBJ1-1; no clear D. The germline V and J ends were trimmed by 3 bases and 4 bases, with 6 bases remaining between them. The CDR3 extends over 12 amino acids. From germline, CDR1 is SEHNR and CDR2 FQNEAQ (reference sequence). The CDR3 protein is CASSFWATEAFF. DNA for the CDR3: TGTGCCAGCAGCTTTTGGGCCACTGAAGCTTTCTTT.

The chain combines TRBV25-1 with TRBJ1-1; D is unclear. Germline CDR1 and CDR2: MGHDK and SYGVNS. Trimming shortened V by 1 base and J by 6 bases, and 12 bases separated the two germline ends. This CDR3 comprises 14 residues. Here the CDR3 DNA reads TGTGCCAGCAGTGAATCCCTAGGGCGGGCTGAAGCTTTCTTT. Protein product: CASSESLGRAEAFF.

The chain is built from TRBV7-2 and TRBJ1-1; weak D call: TRBD1 (5 bases). Germline V gene data show CDR1 as SGHTA and CDR2 as FQGNSA. The V end lost 2 bases, the J end lost 3 bases, and 22 bases lay between the germline ends. This CDR3 region has 18 residues. CDR3 amino acids: CASSLRPLAGRGYTEAFF. CDR3 bases: TGTGCCAGCAGCTTAAGGCCCCTGGCAGGGAGGGGATACACTGAAGCTTTCTTT.

V usage is TRBV5-1 and J usage is TRBJ2-5; TRBD1 or TRBD2 may be the D gene (5 bases each). V lost 3 bases to trimming and J lost 2 bases, with 11 bases between them. Germline assignment: CDR1 SGHRS and CDR2 YFSETQ. The CDR3 has 14 residues. The CDR3 DNA reads as TGCGCCAGCAGCTACGGGACCCAGCAAGAGACCCAGTACTTC. It is translated as CASSYGTQQETQYF.

V is TRBV11-2 and J is TRBJ2-5, with 7 nucleotides matching TRBD1. The length of the CDR3 is 16 residues. The V gene end was trimmed by 1 base and the J gene end by 1 base; junction bases not matched to a gene: 6. Germline loops: CDR1 SGHAT, CDR2 FQNNGV. CDR3 bases: TGTGCCAGCAGCTTAGTTAGGGGGCGCGTCCAAGAGACCCAGTACTTC. Its protein product is CASSLVRGRVQETQYF.

This rearrangement joins TRBV5-1 to TRBJ2-5; D may match TRBD1 or TRBD2 (5 bases each). From germline, CDR1 is SGHRS and CDR2 YFSETQ. The CDR3 length is 15 residues. V was cut by 0 bases and J by 3 bases, with 12 bases left in between. CDR3 nucleotides: TGCGCCAGCAGCTTGGGGGGGACCCAGGAAGAGACCCAGTACTTC. Translated, it gives CASSLGGTQEETQYF. The full variable domain, its missing parts supplied by reference TRBV5-1 and TRBJ2-5, is KAGVTQTPRYLIKTRGQQVTLSCSPISGHRSVSWYQQTPGQGLQFLFEYFSETQRNKGNFPGRFSGRQFSNSRSEMNVSTLELGDSALYLCASSLGGTQEETQYFGPGTRLLVL.

This clone was picked up a small number of times. The chain has TRBV11-2 and TRBJ1-3; D uncertain. From germline, CDR1 is SGHAT and CDR2 FQNNGV. V lost 4 bases and J 1 base, leaving 8 bases between the germline ends. The CDR3 covers 14 residues. CDR3 amino acids: CASSSRKSGNTIYF. The CDR3 DNA is TGTGCCAGCAGCTCTAGGAAATCTGGAAACACCATATATTTT.

V and J are TRBV6-5 and TRBJ2-5; tentatively, D is TRBD2 (6 bases). From germline, CDR1 is MNHEY and CDR2 SVGAGI. This CDR3 has 15 residues. Trimming took off 2 bases at V and 4 bases at J, with 14 bases between the two ends. The DNA for the CDR3 is TGTGCCAGCAGTTACCTCGGGAGTGGGGCAGAGACCCAGTACTTC. Its translation: CASSYLGSGAETQYF.

This clone is a singleton in its sample. The V gene is TRBV11-2, the J gene TRBJ1-4; TRBD1 matches at 7 bases. The CDR3 consists of 19 residues. V dropped 5 bases and J dropped 4; count of bases not matched to a gene: 19. From germline, CDR1 is SGHAT and CDR2 FQNNGV. The CDR3 sequence: CASSRFRVVGQGDNEKLFF. The CDR3 nucleotides are TGTGCCAGCAGCCGGTTTAGAGTTGTGGGCCAGGGGGATAATGAAAAACTGTTTTTT.

The rearrangement links TRBV18 to TRBJ1-2; no firm D call. The CDR3 consists of 13 residues. Trimming removed 4 bases at V and 4 bases at J, with 10 bases between. Germline V lookup: CDR1 KGHSH, CDR2 LQKENI. CDR3 sequence (DNA): TGTGCCAGCTCACAGTCTTCCTTCTATGGCTACACCTTC. Its protein product is CASSQSSFYGYTF.

A word on this clone: The same CDR3 is also encoded by other DNA sequences in this sample. This chain connects TRBV2 to TRBJ1-5, with unresolved D. This CDR3 has 13 residues. The ends were cut back, 2 bases at V and 7 bases at J, with 9 bases in the middle. CDR1 SNHLY and CDR2 FYNNEI come from the germline V gene. CDR3 amino acids: CASSENAGQPQHF. The CDR3, as DNA: TGTGCCAGCAGTGAAAATGCCGGGCAGCCCCAGCATTTT. Together with reference TRBV2 and TRBJ1-5, the CDR3 gives the full variable domain: EPEVTQTPSHQVTQMGQEVILRCVPISNHLYFYWYRQILGQKVEFLVSFYNNEISEKSEIFDDQFSVERPDGSNFTLKIRSTKLEDSAMYFCASSENAGQPQHFGDGTRLSIL.

In this sample, this clone turned up a few times. The chain carries TRBV5-4 and TRBJ1-2; D is possibly TRBD1 (6 bases). Germline V lookup: CDR1 SGHNT, CDR2 YYREEE (reference sequence). With 0 bases removed from V and 5 bases from J, the gap between germline ends came to 8 bases. The CDR3 contains 13 residues. CDR3 sequence: CASSLDREYGYTF. CDR3 nucleotide sequence: TGTGCCAGCAGCTTGGACAGGGAGTATGGCTACACCTTC.

This clone has just a few counts. The chain carries TRBV10-1 and TRBJ2-2; TRBD1 matches at 7 bases. The CDR3 extends over 15 amino acids. The trim removed 5 bases at V and 2 bases at J, leaving 5 bases unmatched. Germline CDR1 and CDR2: WNHNN and SYGVQD (reference sequence). The CDR3 is CASSSGTANTGELFF. CDR3 bases: TGCGCCAGCAGTTCCGGGACAGCCAACACCGGGGAGCTGTTTTTT.